These 22 T cell receptor beta chains originate from one sample sequenced in a study of CD8+ T cells in alopecia areata. Described treatment: oral pan-JAK inhibitor, 5-10 mg twice daily. Sequencing used cDNA as its template, made by extracting RNA and reverse transcribing it. Here immunoSEQ multiplex PCR was the method, and the copy in TCRdb shows in-frame clones only, minus some. Of fewer than 250,000 clones listed, around 66% are singletons. The sequencing here drew on CD4+ T cells sorted from blood, taken at week 4, from a patient treated with tofacitinib. The receptors stem from a human donor with alopecia areata.

In regard to this clone: One end of the junction is discordant with germline, which a read error may explain. The chain has TRBV7-7 and TRBJ2-5; no definite D call. Germline V gives CDR1 SSHAT, CDR2 FNYEAQ (reference sequence). CDR3 length: 12 amino acids. CDR3 region: CASSQVGETQYF. DNA for the CDR3: TGTGCTAGCAGCCAAGTAGGAGAGACCCAGTACTTC.

A few counts support this clone. The genes are TRBV7-2 and TRBJ2-5; D is unresolved. CDR3 size: 15 residues. V lost 3 bases and J 1 base, leaving 12 bases between the germline ends. Germline-derived CDR1 and CDR2 are SGHTA and FQGNSA. The DNA for the CDR3 is TGTGCCAGCAGCTTCGCCCTAGAGCGCCAAGAGACCCAGTACTTC. Translating it yields CASSFALERQETQYF.

In this sample, this clone turned up a few times. The chain recombines TRBV29-1 with TRBJ2-1; D may be TRBD2 (6 bases). V lost 4 bases to trimming and J lost 9 bases, with 19 bases between them. Germline V gene data show CDR1 as SQVTM and CDR2 as ANQGSEA. The CDR3 consists of 14 residues. CDR3 DNA sequence: TGCAGCGTTGGTCGCGGGGTCTCTGGCGGTGAGCAGTTCTTC. It encodes CSVGRGVSGGEQFF.

This clone showed up just a few times. The V gene is TRBV7-9, the J gene TRBJ1-2; D gene ambiguous. The CDR3 totals 12 residues. Trimming stripped 5 bases from V and 3 bases from J, with 7 bases between. The germline V gene encodes CDR1 SEHNR and CDR2 FQNEAQ (reference sequence). CDR3 amino acids: CASSAADYGYTF. The CDR3 DNA is TGTGCCAGCAGCGCGGCAGACTATGGCTACACCTTC.

This clone turned up a few times. This chain connects TRBV15 to TRBJ2-3; D uncertain. V lost 0 bases, J lost 6 bases, and 7 bases lay in between. CDR1 is LNHNV, CDR2 YYDKDF, per germline (reference sequence). The CDR3 spans 13 residues. The DNA of the CDR3 is TGTGCCACCAGCAGAGAACCCGGGGATACGCAGTATTTT. Translation gives CATSREPGDTQYF.

V is TRBV30 and J is TRBJ1-1; 9 bases match TRBD1. The CDR3 extends over 17 amino acids. Per germline, CDR1 GTSNPN and CDR2 SVGIG (reference sequence). The trim removed 2 bases at V and 0 bases at J, leaving 10 bases unmatched. Written as DNA, the CDR3 is TGTGCCTGGAGTCACTACCGGGACAGGGTAATGAACACTGAAGCTTTCTTT. Residues: CAWSHYRDRVMNTEAFF.

The V gene is TRBV5-5, the J gene TRBJ2-5; D not certain. V was shortened by 4 bases and J by 5 bases, with 15 bases between the two germline ends. The CDR3 runs 14 residues. Germline V gives CDR1 SGHKS, CDR2 YYEKEE (reference sequence). As DNA, the CDR3 is TGTGCCAGCAGCCCTAGTCCGTTCCCGGAGACCCAGTACTTC. This encodes CASSPSPFPETQYF.

The chain carries TRBV6-5 and TRBJ1-5; TRBD1 matches 7 bases. Germline V lookup: CDR1 MNHEY, CDR2 SVGAGI. CDR3 length: 14 residues. After removal of 0 bases from V and 6 bases from J, the junction contained 2 bases not matched to a gene. CDR3 sequence reads: CASSYSRGPQPQHF. The CDR3 coding sequence is TGTGCCAGCAGTTACTCAAGGGGGCCTCAGCCCCAGCATTTT.

DNA for the CDR3: TGTGCCAGCAGCCCTGAACACCAAGAGACCCAGTACTTC. This codes for CASSPEHQETQYF. The chain carries TRBV5-5 and TRBJ2-5; D not certain. V was pared by 4 bases and J by 0 bases, with 7 bases between. This CDR3 region has 13 residues. The germline V gene encodes CDR1 SGHKS and CDR2 YYEKEE (reference sequence).

The chain combines TRBV6-5 with TRBJ1-2, with D possibly TRBD1 on 6 matching bases. The germline V gene has CDR1 MNHEY and CDR2 SVGAGI. The CDR3 length is 13 residues. Trimming took 6 bases from V and 7 from J, leaving 15 bases between them. The CDR3 here is CASSTQGMGGYTF. In DNA form, the CDR3 reads TGTGCCAGCAGCACCCAGGGGATGGGTGGCTACACCTTC.

This chain connects TRBV7-2 to TRBJ2-2; D uncertain. Trimming removed 3 bases from V and 1 base from J, with 12 bases in between. The CDR3 extends over 16 amino acids. In germline, CDR1 is SGHTA, CDR2 FQGNSA. CDR3 coding DNA: TGTGCCAGCAGCTTCTCCTTTAGGGTGAACACCGGGGAGCTGTTTTTT. Protein product: CASSFSFRVNTGELFF.

The chain has TRBV18 and TRBJ2-5; D could derive from TRBD1 or TRBD2 (5 bases each). V lost 3 bases to trimming and J lost 0 bases, with 8 bases between them. Germline V gene sequence: CDR1 KGHSH, CDR2 LQKENI. The CDR3 has 14 residues. CDR3 coding DNA: TGTGCCAGCTCACCGGGACCTTACCAAGAGACCCAGTACTTC. Translation: CASSPGPYQETQYF.

This sequence joins TRBV30 and TRBJ2-1; D uncertain. This CDR3 contains 12 residues. The V end lost 2 bases, the J end lost 5 bases, and 7 bases lay between the germline ends. In germline, CDR1 is GTSNPN, CDR2 SVGIG (reference sequence). In DNA, the CDR3 is TGTGCCTGGAGTTTATCACACAATGAGCAGTTCTTC. Translating it yields CAWSLSHNEQFF. Based on the CDR3 plus reference TRBV30 and TRBJ2-1, the full variable domain is SQTIHQWPATLVQPVGSPLSLECTVEGTSNPNLYWYRQAAGRGLQLLFYSVGIGQISSEVPQNLSASRPQDRQFILSSKKLLLSDSGFYLCAWSLSHNEQFFGPGTRLTVL.

V is TRBV14 and J is TRBJ1-6, with a tentative D call TRBD1 (5 bases). V lost 4 bases, J lost 16 bases, and 17 bases lay in between. Germline-derived CDR1 and CDR2 are SGHDN and FVKESK. This CDR3 is built from 13 residues. The CDR3, as DNA: TGTGCCAGCAGCCCTCATCTCACAGGCGTACTCCACTTT. This codes for CASSPHLTGVLHF.

This clone was detected a few times. The genes are TRBV7-9 and TRBJ2-7, with D unresolved. Germline values: CDR1 SEHNR, CDR2 FQNEAQ (reference sequence). The CDR3 runs to 12 residues. Trimming took 5 bases from V and 3 from J, leaving 8 bases between them. The CDR3 nucleotides read TGTGCCAGCAGCCCACTACGCTACGAGCAGTACTTC. Protein product: CASSPLRYEQYF.

The rearrangement joins TRBV27 to TRBJ2-5, with unresolved D. The CDR3 has 14 residues. Germline V gene lookup returns CDR1 MNHEY and CDR2 SMNVEV (reference sequence). The V end lost 2 bases, the J end lost 0 bases, and 7 bases lay between the germline ends. CDR3 coding DNA: TGTGCCAGCAGTTTAGCCGGTAACCAAGAGACCCAGTACTTC. Translation gives CASSLAGNQETQYF.

The chain recombines TRBV19 with TRBJ1-1, with D possibly TRBD1 on 5 matching bases. V lost 5 bases and J 0 bases, leaving 10 bases between the germline ends. The germline V gene has CDR1 LNHDA and CDR2 SQIVND (reference sequence). The CDR3 has 14 residues. This chain's CDR3 is CASSAGLLNTEAFF. DNA of the CDR3: TGTGCCAGTAGTGCGGGACTGCTGAACACTGAAGCTTTCTTT.

About this clone: Other DNA sequences within the sample encode an identical CDR3. CDR3 sequence: CASSVAQGARTEAFF. CDR3 coding DNA: TGTGCCAGCAGCGTAGCTCAGGGGGCGAGGACTGAAGCTTTCTTT. The chain recombines TRBV9 with TRBJ1-1; 8 bases match TRBD1. This CDR3 is 15 amino acids long. Germline values: CDR1 SGDLS, CDR2 YYNGEE. Trimming removed 0 bases from V and 5 bases from J; junction bases left unmatched: 6.

The chain has TRBV6-1 and TRBJ1-1; D remains unclear. CDR1 is MNHNS and CDR2 is SASEGT in the germline V gene. Trimming removed 5 bases from V and 5 bases from J, with 12 bases in between. CDR3 length equals 13 residues. The CDR3 here is CASSITTGTEAFF. In DNA form, the CDR3 reads TGTGCCAGCAGTATTACAACGGGGACTGAAGCTTTCTTT.

The rearrangement joins TRBV4-2 to TRBJ1-5; D remains ambiguous. Germline V gene data show CDR1 as LGHNA and CDR2 as YNFKEQ. The CDR3 spans 15 residues. With 3 bases removed from V and 1 base from J, the gap between germline ends came to 10 bases. For the CDR3, the DNA is TGTGCCAGCAGCCAGCAAGCGGAGAGCAATCAGCCCCAGCATTTT. Its translation: CASSQQAESNQPQHF.

This chain connects TRBV23-1 to TRBJ1-1; 7 bases line up with TRBD1. TRBV23-1 is flagged as an ORF with uncertain function. This CDR3 comprises 17 residues. V dropped 2 bases and J dropped 1; count of bases not matched to a gene: 10. DNA of the CDR3: TGCGCCAGCAGTCAACGCCCCCCAGGGACAGAGAACACTGAAGCTTTCTTT. Translating gives CASSQRPPGTENTEAFF.

The chain uses TRBV27 and TRBJ2-3; D is perhaps TRBD1 (6 bases). This CDR3 region has 14 residues. V lost 2 bases and J lost 4, with 10 bases in between. CDR1 is MNHEY and CDR2 is SMNVEV in the germline V gene (reference sequence). The CDR3 protein is CASSLEAGADTQYF. CDR3 bases: TGTGCCAGCAGTTTAGAGGCAGGGGCAGATACGCAGTATTTT.